This T cell receptor beta chain was sequenced for a study of CD8 T cells in Susac syndrome. Whole-study results and caveats: The study's TCR sequencing and HLA analysis covered a relatively small number of individuals, and the study acknowledged this.

A quantity of about 0.5 to 1 ug RNA underwent reverse transcription using random hexamers. The amplification used immunoSEQ multiplex PCR on TCR beta CDR3; it spanned 54 Vbeta and 13 Jbeta. MiXCR, applied by TCRdb to the immunoSEQ multiplex PCR reads, yields one record per CDR3 protein. The data hold 200,000 to 250,000 distinct CDR3 sequences, with about 94% observed a single time. From blood CD8+ and CD4+ T cells, the TCR beta chain was sequenced. The multiple sclerosis control cohort comprised treatment-naive individuals presenting with stable or active relapsing-remitting disease. Unmatched junction bases numbered 7, after V lost 5 bases and J lost 4 bases. This CDR3 is 15 amino acids long. In germline, CDR1 is SEHNR, CDR2 FQNEAQ (reference sequence). This clonotype was seen only once. The antigen is undetermined.

The chain links TRBV7-9 to TRBJ1-1, with 10 bases identical to TRBD1. Input material: CD4+ T cells from PBMCs. This sequence originates from a human donor with multiple sclerosis. CDR3 in DNA: TGTGCCAGCAGCCCCGACCGGACAGGGGGCACTGAAGCTTTCTTT. Its translation: CASSPDRTGGTEAFF.